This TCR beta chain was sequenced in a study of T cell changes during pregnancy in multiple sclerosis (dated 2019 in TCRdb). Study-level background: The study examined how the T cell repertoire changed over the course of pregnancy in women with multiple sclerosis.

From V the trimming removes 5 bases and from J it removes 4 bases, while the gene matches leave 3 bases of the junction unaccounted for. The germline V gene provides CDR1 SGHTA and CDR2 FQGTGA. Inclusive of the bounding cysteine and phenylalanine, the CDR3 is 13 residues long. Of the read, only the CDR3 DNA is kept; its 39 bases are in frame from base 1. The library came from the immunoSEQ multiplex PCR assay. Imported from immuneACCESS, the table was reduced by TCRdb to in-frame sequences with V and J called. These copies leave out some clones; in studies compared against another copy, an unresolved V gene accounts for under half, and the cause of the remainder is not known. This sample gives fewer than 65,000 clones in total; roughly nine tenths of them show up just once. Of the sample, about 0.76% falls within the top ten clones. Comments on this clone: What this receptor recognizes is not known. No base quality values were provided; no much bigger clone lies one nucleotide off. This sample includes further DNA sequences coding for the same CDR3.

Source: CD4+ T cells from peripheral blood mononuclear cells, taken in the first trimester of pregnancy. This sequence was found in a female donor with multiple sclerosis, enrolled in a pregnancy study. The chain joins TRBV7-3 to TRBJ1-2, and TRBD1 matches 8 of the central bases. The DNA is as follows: TGTGCCAGCAGCCCAGGGGGCGGCTATGGCTACACCTTC. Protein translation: CASSPGGGYGYTF.